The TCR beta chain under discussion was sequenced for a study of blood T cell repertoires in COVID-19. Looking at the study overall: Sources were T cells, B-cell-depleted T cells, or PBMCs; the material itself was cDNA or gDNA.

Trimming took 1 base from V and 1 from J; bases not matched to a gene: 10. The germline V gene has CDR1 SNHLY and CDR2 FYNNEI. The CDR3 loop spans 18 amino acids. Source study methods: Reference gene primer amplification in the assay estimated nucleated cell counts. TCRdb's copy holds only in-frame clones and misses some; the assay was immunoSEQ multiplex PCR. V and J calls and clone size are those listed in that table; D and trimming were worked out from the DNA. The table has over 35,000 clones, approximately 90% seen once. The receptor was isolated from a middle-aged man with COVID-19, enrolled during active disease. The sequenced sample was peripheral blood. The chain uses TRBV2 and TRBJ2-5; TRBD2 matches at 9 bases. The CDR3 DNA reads TGTGCCAGCAGTGAAGTTGGGGGCCCACTAGCGGGCCAAGAGACCCAGTACTTC. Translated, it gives CASSEVGGPLAGQETQYF.